The 5 T cell receptor beta chains below were found in one sample sequenced in a study of T-cell memory formation after mild COVID-19. TCRdb ran MiXCR on the 5' RACE reads and lists one entry per CDR3 protein. The sample has around 410,000 distinct CDR3 sequences; around a quarter are singletons. Sequences were obtained from PBMCs or a T cell subset sorted from them (not recorded which). The receptors derive from an adult woman who had mild COVID-19 (a few samples of this study predate the infection). Cell type and time point are not known.

This clonotype was detected a few times. The J gene is TRBJ2-3, the V gene TRBV4-1; D possibly corresponds to TRBD1 (6 bases). Germline CDR1 and CDR2: MGHRA and YSYEKL. With 0 bases removed from V and 4 bases from J, the gap between germline ends came to 11 bases. CDR3 size: 15 residues. The CDR3 region has the DNA TGCGCCAGCAGCCAAGATGGTAGGGGGTCAGATACGCAGTATTTT. It translates to CASSQDGRGSDTQYF.

The chain joins TRBV9 to TRBJ1-2, with D tentatively TRBD1 (6 bases). Germline CDR1 reads SGDLS; CDR2 reads YYNGEE. The CDR3 covers 16 residues. Trimming cost V 4 bases and J 2 bases, with 18 bases left between them. Here the CDR3 reads CASSKSQGPRNYGYTF. CDR3 DNA: TGTGCCAGCAGCAAATCACAGGGACCCCGAAACTATGGCTACACCTTC.

J is TRBJ2-7 and V is TRBV2; D is possibly TRBD2 (6 bases). Trimming removed 8 bases at V and 4 bases at J, with 9 bases between. Germline values: CDR1 SNHLY, CDR2 FYNNEI. The CDR3 is 11 amino acids. The CDR3 DNA follows: TGTGCCAGCCGAGGGACTTACGAGCAGTACTTC. Amino acids: CASRGTYEQYF.

Here the CDR3 reads CASSYHPRRGSTDTQYF. CDR3 DNA sequence: TGTGCCAGCAGTTACCATCCTCGGCGGGGAAGCACAGATACGCAGTATTTT. The chain joins TRBV6-6 to TRBJ2-3; D perhaps matches TRBD2 (6 bases). Trimming cost V 2 bases and J 0 bases, with 15 bases left between them. This CDR3 region has 17 residues. From germline, CDR1 is MNHNY and CDR2 SVGAGI (reference sequence).

A few counts support this clonotype. This rearrangement joins TRBV3-1 to TRBJ1-4; 10 nucleotides match TRBD1. The CDR3 runs to 18 residues. Germline CDR1 reads LGHDT; CDR2 reads YNNKEL (reference sequence). J was trimmed by 4 bases and V by 4 bases; bases with no gene match: 12. Here the CDR3 reads CASSRGGTGTGDNEKLFF. The CDR3 DNA reads TGTGCCAGCAGCCGAGGAGGGACCGGGACAGGGGATAATGAAAAACTGTTTTTT.